These T cell receptor beta chains were read from a single sample in a study of blood T cell repertoires in COVID-19. Measured with immunoSEQ multiplex PCR; TCRdb has only the in-frame clones, and not every one. The sample lists approximately 100,000 clones, 90% to 95% occurring once. Sequenced sample: peripheral blood. Receptors originate from a man in his 60s with acute or convalescent COVID-19. CDR3s include the opening cysteine and the closing phenylalanine or tryptophan. D genes are given only for firm matches. The size of a clone is reported for some rows only, either as once, few or many, or as a class for expanded clones.

TRBJ2-7,TRBV7-3,TRBD2,-,TGTGCCAGCAGCTTAACCCCCAGCGGGGCCACCTACGAGCAGTACTTC,CASSLTPSGATYEQYF
TRBJ1-1,TRBV19,-,-,TGTGCCAGTAGTCCGACAGGTACCATGAACACTGAAGCTTTCTTT,CASSPTGTMNTEAFF
TRBJ2-2,TRBV5-4,TRBD2,-,TGTGCCAGCACCCGGGAGCGGGGCACCGGGGAGCTGTTTTTT,CASTRERGTGELFF
TRBJ1-6,TRBV5-1,TRBD1,-,TGCGCCAGCAGCACCGGACAGGAAAATTCACCCCTCCACTTT,CASSTGQENSPLHF
TRBJ2-6,TRBV3-1/TRBV3-2,-,-,TGTGCCAGCAGCCAAAGCACCACCGGGATCATCCCTACTTTC,CASSQSTTGIIPTF
TRBJ2-7,TRBV24-1,-,-,TGTGCCACCAGTGATACGACGGAACCTAGGGGCGAGCAGTACTTC,CATSDTTEPRGEQYF
TRBJ1-5,TRBV6-5,TRBD1,once,TGTGCCAGCAGCTCCGGGACAGGGAACCATCAGCCCCAGCATTTT,CASSSGTGNHQPQHF
TRBJ1-1,TRBV20-1,-,once,TGCAGTGCTAGTAGCGAATCGACTTCGAACACTGAAGCTTTCTTT,CSASSESTSNTEAFF
TRBJ2-1,TRBV6-6,TRBD1,-,TGTGCCAGCAGTTACTCGGGACAGGAGGCTGAGCAGTTCTTC,CASSYSGQEAEQFF
TRBJ2-1,TRBV20-1,-,once,TGCAGTGCTAGGCGGAGTGAGCAGTTCTTC,CSARRSEQFF
TRBJ1-5,TRBV24-1,TRBD1,-,TGTGCCACCAGTCCCCGGGACAGGAAATATAGCAATCAGCCCCAGCATTTT,CATSPRDRKYSNQPQHF
TRBJ2-2,TRBV6-1,TRBD1,-,TGTGCCAGCAGTGGGGCAGGGGGCGGCCGCCGTGGGACCGGGGAGCTGTTTTTT,CASSGAGGGRRGTGELFF
TRBJ1-6,TRBV27,TRBD1,once,TGTGCCAGCAGTCGGACGGTCCAGGGGGATTCACCCCTCCACTTT,CASSRTVQGDSPLHF
TRBJ2-7,TRBV10-3,TRBD1,-,TGTACGTTCGGGACAGGGCTCTACGAGCAGTACTTC,CTFGTGLYEQYF
TRBJ2-7,TRBV5-4,-,-,TGTGCCAGCAGCTACGGACAGAACTACGAGCAGTACTTC,CASSYGQNYEQYF
TRBJ2-1,TRBV15,TRBD2,-,TGTGCCACCAGCAGGGTTAGGGCTAGCGGGATCGATGAGCAGTTCTTC,CATSRVRASGIDEQFF
TRBJ1-2,TRBV2,-,-,TGTGCCAGCAGTGAATCACAGACGGTTTTATATGGCTACACCTTC,CASSESQTVLYGYTF
TRBJ2-1,TRBV6-5,TRBD1,-,TGTGCCAGCAGGACAGGGGTTGGCGCCTACAATGAGCAGTTCTTC,CASRTGVGAYNEQFF
TRBJ2-3,TRBV2,-,-,TGTGCCAGCAGTGAAGCTGGCCCTTCCACAGATACGCAGTATTTT,CASSEAGPSTDTQYF
TRBJ2-5,TRBV12-3/TRBV12-4,TRBD2,-,TGTGCCAGCAGACCGGCGGGAGGAGAGACCCAGTACTTC,CASRPAGGETQYF
TRBJ2-1,TRBV4-2,-,-,TGTGCCAGCAGCCAAGAACCTCTTGAGTTCTCCTACAATGAGCAGTTCTTC,CASSQEPLEFSYNEQFF
TRBJ2-1,TRBV28,-,few,TGTGCCAGCACCACTCCCTTTAAGCACAATGAGCAGTTCTTC,CASTTPFKHNEQFF
TRBJ1-6,TRBV28,TRBD1,-,TGTGCCAGCAGTTATAGGAGGACAGGGGGGTCCTATAATTCACCCCTCCACTTT,CASSYRRTGGSYNSPLHF
TRBJ2-3,TRBV5-5,-,-,TGTGCCAGCAGCCTAGACTCCGCGGGGCCTGGCACAGATACGCAGTATTTT,CASSLDSAGPGTDTQYF
TRBJ1-4,TRBV7-9,TRBD1,-,TGTGCCAGCAGCTTAAGGACAGGGCCAAATGAAAAACTGTTTTTT,CASSLRTGPNEKLFF
TRBJ2-7,TRBV4-1,TRBD2,-,TGCGCCAGCAGCCAAGTCCTAGCGGGGTCCTACGAGCAGTACTTC,CASSQVLAGSYEQYF
TRBJ1-1,TRBV4-1,-,-,TGCGCCAGCAGCCAAGATAAGGGGGCTTTCTTT,CASSQDKGAFF
TRBJ2-1,TRBV19,TRBD2,-,TGTGCCAGTAGTATTGGCTTTGCGGGAGCGAATGAGCAGTTCTTC,CASSIGFAGANEQFF
TRBJ1-1,TRBV28,-,-,TGTGCCAGCAGTTTATTAATGAACACTGAAGCTTTCTTT,CASSLLMNTEAFF
TRBJ1-1,TRBV3-1/TRBV3-2,TRBD1,-,TGTGCCAGCAGCCTGGACAGGGGAACTGAAGCTTTCTTT,CASSLDRGTEAFF
TRBJ1-3,TRBV29-1,-,-,TGCAGCGTTGCTGGGACATCTGGAAACACCATATATTTT,CSVAGTSGNTIYF
TRBJ2-1,TRBV2,TRBD1,-,TGTGCCAGCAGTGAAGGATTAGGGGGCCCCTACAATGAGCAGTTCTTC,CASSEGLGGPYNEQFF
TRBJ1-3,TRBV5-1,TRBD1,-,TGCGCCAGCAGCTGGGGACAGGGATCGGGAAACACCATATATTTT,CASSWGQGSGNTIYF
TRBJ2-3,TRBV3-1/TRBV3-2,TRBD2,-,TGTGCCAGCAGCCAAGGGGTAGCGGGAGTAGATACGCAGTATTTT,CASSQGVAGVDTQYF
TRBJ2-7,TRBV5-1,TRBD2,-,TGCGCCAGCAGCTTAGATCAGCGGGGATCAAACGAGCAGTACTTC,CASSLDQRGSNEQYF
TRBJ1-2,TRBV19,-,-,TGTGCCAGTAGACGGCGGGGGGCCGGGGGAAACTATGGCTACACCTTC,CASRRRGAGGNYGYTF
TRBJ1-5,TRBV5-8,-,-,TGTGCCAGCAGCTCGGTCGGACAAGCCAGTCAGCCCCAGCATTTT,CASSSVGQASQPQHF
TRBJ1-2,TRBV5-1,-,-,TGCGCCAGCAGCTTGGGCAGCGATGGCTACACCTTC,CASSLGSDGYTF
TRBJ1-2,TRBV3-1/TRBV3-2,-,-,TGTGCCAGTGCGCTCAGCGGCTATGGCTACACCTTC,CASALSGYGYTF
TRBJ2-1,TRBV5-3,-,once,TGTGCCAGAAGCCCAGAATCAGGGTACAATGAGCAGTTCTTC,CARSPESGYNEQFF
TRBJ2-1,TRBV6-1,-,-,TGTGCCAGCAGTGAGAGGAGGAGCGGGCGTACCAACCCCTACAATGAGCAGTTCTTC,CASSERRSGRTNPYNEQFF
TRBJ2-1,TRBV2,TRBD2,-,TGTGCCAGCAGTGAAGCGCGGGGACTAAATGAGCAGTTCTTC,CASSEARGLNEQFF
TRBJ2-7,TRBV9,-,-,TGTGCCAGCTCCGACGGGGTCGGCTACGAGCAGTACTTC,CASSDGVGYEQYF
TRBJ1-4,TRBV5-1,-,-,TGCGCCAGCAGCTTGTTGGGGGGGCCGAATGAAAAACTGTTTTTT,CASSLLGGPNEKLFF
TRBJ2-4,TRBV2,TRBD2,-,TGTGCCAGCAGTTTACTAGCGGGAGGGCCCAACATTCAGTACTTC,CASSLLAGGPNIQYF
TRBJ2-1,TRBV7-8,-,-,TGTGCCAGCAGCCCCAACTTGGGGCGGATAAGCTCCTACAATGAGCAGTTCTTC,CASSPNLGRISSYNEQFF
TRBJ1-6,TRBV10-3,-,-,TGTGCCATCAGTGACAGGGGCGCTAATTCACCCCTCCACTTT,CAISDRGANSPLHF
TRBJ2-7,TRBV6-5,TRBD2,-,TGTGCCAGCAACCCTAGCGGCCTGATCTACGAGCAGTACTTC,CASNPSGLIYEQYF
TRBJ1-3,TRBV28,TRBD1,-,TGTGCCAGCAGTATTCACGGGACAGGGTACTCTGGAAACACCATATATTTT,CASSIHGTGYSGNTIYF
TRBJ2-7,TRBV2,-,-,TGTGCCAGCAGTGTGCCGGGACTTAGCTACGAGCAGTACTTC,CASSVPGLSYEQYF
TRBJ1-1,TRBV6-5,TRBD1,once,TGTGCCAGCAGTTACTCCGACAGGGGGTTCCCTGAAGCTTTCTTT,CASSYSDRGFPEAFF